This T cell receptor beta chain emerged from a study of blood T cells in healthy people across ages. The use of a sample-barcoded 5' primer and a J-beta primer mix characterized a second PCR of roughly 6 to 11 cycles. TCRdb reanalysed the 5' RACE reads using MiXCR and keeps one entry per CDR3 protein. This table has 700,000 or so distinct CDR3 sequences, 22% appearing once. There are a few counts of this clonotype. Material for sequencing was blood. This receptor was obtained from an older man in good health.

DNA for the CDR3: TGTGCCAGCAGTTTACTGGGGGACGCTGAAGCTTTCTTT. Translated, it gives CASSLLGDAEAFF. V and J are TRBV6-6 and TRBJ1-1, with D perhaps TRBD1 (5 bases). V was pared by 4 bases and J by 6 bases, with 12 bases between. CDR1 MNHNY and CDR2 SVGAGI come from the germline V gene (reference sequence). This CDR3 is 13 amino acids long.